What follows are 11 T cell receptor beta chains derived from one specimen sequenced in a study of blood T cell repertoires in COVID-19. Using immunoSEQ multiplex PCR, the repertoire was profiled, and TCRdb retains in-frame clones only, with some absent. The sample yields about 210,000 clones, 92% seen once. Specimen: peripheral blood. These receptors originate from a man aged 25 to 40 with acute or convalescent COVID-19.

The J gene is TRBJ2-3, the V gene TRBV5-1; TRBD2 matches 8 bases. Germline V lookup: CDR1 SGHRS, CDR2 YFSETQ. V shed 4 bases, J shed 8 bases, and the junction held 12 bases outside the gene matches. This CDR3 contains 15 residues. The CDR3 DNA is TGCGCCAGCAGCCTTGGGTGGGCGGGAGGAGGTACGCAGTATTTT. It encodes CASSLGWAGGGTQYF.

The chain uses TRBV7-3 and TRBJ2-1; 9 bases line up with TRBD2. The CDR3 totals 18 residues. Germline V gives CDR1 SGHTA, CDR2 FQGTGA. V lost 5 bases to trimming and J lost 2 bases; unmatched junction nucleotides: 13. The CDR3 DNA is TGTGCCAGCAGCCCCACCGGAAGCGGGAGGCGGGCCTACAATGAGCAGTTCTTC. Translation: CASSPTGSGRRAYNEQFF. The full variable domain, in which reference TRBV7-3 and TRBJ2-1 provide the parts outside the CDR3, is GAGVSQTPSNKVTEKGKYVELRCDPISGHTALYWYRQSLGQGPEFLIYFQGTGAADDSGLPNDRFFAVRPEGSVSTLKIQRTERGDSAVYLCASSPTGSGRRAYNEQFFGPGTRLTVL.

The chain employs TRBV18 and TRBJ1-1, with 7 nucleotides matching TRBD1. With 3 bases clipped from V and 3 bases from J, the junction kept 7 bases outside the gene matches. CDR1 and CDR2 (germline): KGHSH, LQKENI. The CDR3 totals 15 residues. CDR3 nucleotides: TGTGCCAGCTCACCCCCGACAGGGTGGGACACTGAAGCTTTCTTT. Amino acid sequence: CASSPPTGWDTEAFF.

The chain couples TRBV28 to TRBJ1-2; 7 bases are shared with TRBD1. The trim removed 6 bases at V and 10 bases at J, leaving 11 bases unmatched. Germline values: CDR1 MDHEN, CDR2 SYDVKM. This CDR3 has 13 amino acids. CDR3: CASSEGQVNDYTF. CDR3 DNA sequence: TGTGCCAGCAGCGAAGGACAGGTTAATGACTACACCTTC.

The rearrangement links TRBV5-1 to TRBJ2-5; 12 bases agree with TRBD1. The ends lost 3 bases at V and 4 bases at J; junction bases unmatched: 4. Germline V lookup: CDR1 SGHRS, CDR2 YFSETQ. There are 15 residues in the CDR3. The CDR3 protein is CASSSGQGAGETQYF. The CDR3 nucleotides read TGCGCCAGCAGCTCGGGACAGGGGGCAGGAGAGACCCAGTACTTC.

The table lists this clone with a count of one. The CDR3 DNA reads TGCGCCAGCAGCGCGGGGGCCGGGGAGACCCAGTACTTC. It translates to CASSAGAGETQYF. The chain links TRBV5-1 to TRBJ2-5; D is possibly TRBD2 (7 bases). The CDR3 loop spans 13 amino acids. Trimming left V 4 bases short and J 5 bases short, with 12 bases between. From germline, CDR1 is SGHRS and CDR2 YFSETQ.

CDR3 amino acids: CASSPPGVLDEQFF. The CDR3 DNA follows: TGTGCCAGCTCACCTCCGGGGGTATTGGATGAGCAGTTCTTC. The chain carries TRBV18 and TRBJ2-1, with a tentative D call TRBD2 (6 bases). The CDR3 loop spans 14 amino acids. Germline-derived CDR1 and CDR2 are KGHSH and LQKENI. V was trimmed by 3 bases and J by 8 bases, leaving 14 bases between them.

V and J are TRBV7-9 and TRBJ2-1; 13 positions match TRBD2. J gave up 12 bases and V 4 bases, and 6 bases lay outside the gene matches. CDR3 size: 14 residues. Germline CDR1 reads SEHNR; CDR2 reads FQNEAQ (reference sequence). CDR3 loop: CASSWTSGSIVQFF. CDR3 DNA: TGTGCCAGCAGCTGGACTAGCGGGAGTATCGTGCAGTTCTTC. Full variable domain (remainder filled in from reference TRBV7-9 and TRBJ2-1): DTGVSQNPRHKITKRGQNVTFRCDPISEHNRLYWYRQTLGQGPEFLTYFQNEAQLEKSRLLSDRFSAERPKGSFSTLEIQRTEQGDSAMYLCASSWTSGSIVQFFGPGTRLTVL.

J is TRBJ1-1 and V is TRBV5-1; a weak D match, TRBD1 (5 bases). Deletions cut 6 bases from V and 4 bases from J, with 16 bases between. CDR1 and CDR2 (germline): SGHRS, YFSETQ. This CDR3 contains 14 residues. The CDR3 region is CASTPAGRLTEAFF. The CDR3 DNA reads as TGCGCCAGCACCCCCGCGGGACGGCTCACTGAAGCTTTCTTT.

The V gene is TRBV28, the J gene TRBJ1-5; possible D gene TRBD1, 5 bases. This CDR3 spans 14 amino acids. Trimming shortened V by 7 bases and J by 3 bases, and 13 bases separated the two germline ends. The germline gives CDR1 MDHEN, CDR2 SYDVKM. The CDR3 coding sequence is TGTGCCAGCAATCCACAGGTTACCAATCAGCCCCAGCATTTT. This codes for CASNPQVTNQPQHF. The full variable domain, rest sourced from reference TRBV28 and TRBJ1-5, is DVKVTQSSRYLVKRTGEKVFLECVQDMDHENMFWYRQDPGLGLRLIYFSYDVKMKEKGDIPEGYSVSREKKERFSLILESASTNQTSMYLCASNPQVTNQPQHFGDGTRLSIL.

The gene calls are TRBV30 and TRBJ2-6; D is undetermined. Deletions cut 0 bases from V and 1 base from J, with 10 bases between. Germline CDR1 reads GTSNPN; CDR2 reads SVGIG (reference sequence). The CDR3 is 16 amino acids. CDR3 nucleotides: TGTGCCTGGAGTGTAACCCCTAGTTCTGGGGCCAACGTCCTGACTTTC. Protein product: CAWSVTPSSGANVLTF.